The 19 T cell receptor beta chains presented below share a single source sample, sequenced in a study of blood T cell repertoires in COVID-19. Repertoires were generated with immunoSEQ multiplex PCR, while TCRdb's copy carries only in-frame clones and drops some. The sample contains about 160,000 clones, 75% to 90% of which appear only once. Sequencing was carried out using peripheral blood. These TCRs come from a woman aged 55 to 70 with acute or convalescent COVID-19.

This clone was seen a single time. The chain carries TRBV4-2 and TRBJ1-2; TRBD1 matches at 11 bases. After removal of 0 bases from V and 4 bases from J, the junction contained 13 bases not matched to a gene. The CDR3 is 19 residues long. Looked up from germline, CDR1 is LGHNA and CDR2 is YNFKEQ. The CDR3 coding sequence is TGTGCCAGCAGCCAAGATCGGGACAGGGGGAATGGTGGTAGCTATGGCTACACCTTC. It is translated as CASSQDRDRGNGGSYGYTF.

The chain has TRBV27 and TRBJ1-1; tentative D call: TRBD1 (5 bases). CDR3 length: 14 amino acids. Trimming pared 6 bases from V and 9 bases from J, leaving 20 bases between. Germline CDR1 is MNHEY and CDR2 is SMNVEV (reference sequence). The CDR3 is CASSSGEGLSKAFF. CDR3 bases: TGTGCCAGCAGCTCGGGGGAGGGGCTTAGTAAAGCTTTCTTT.

V gene TRBV2 combines with J gene TRBJ2-2, with TRBD1 as a possible D gene (6 bases). The germline V gene encodes CDR1 SNHLY and CDR2 FYNNEI. The CDR3 spans 15 residues. Between the trimmed V and J ends, which lost 4 bases and 5 bases, there was a span of 14 bases. CDR3 amino acids: CASSVARGMTGELFF. CDR3 nucleotides: TGTGCCAGCAGTGTAGCCAGGGGTATGACCGGGGAGCTGTTTTTT.

This clone was recorded a few times. This sequence joins TRBV30 and TRBJ1-5, with 9 positions matching TRBD1. The CDR3 is 15 residues long. The germline CDR1 and CDR2 sequences are GTSNPN and SVGIG (reference sequence). J lost 6 bases, V lost 3 bases, and 9 bases had no gene match. CDR3 nucleotide sequence: TGTGCCTGGAGGACGACAGGGGGTTCGGGTCAGCCCCAGCATTTT. Translation: CAWRTTGGSGQPQHF.

V usage is TRBV2 and J usage is TRBJ1-1; D is uncertain. Germline V gives CDR1 SNHLY, CDR2 FYNNEI. CDR3 length: 14 amino acids. V lost 6 bases to trimming and J lost 1 base, with 12 bases between them. CDR3 DNA: TGTGCCAGCAGGAAGTTAACAGCGAACACTGAAGCTTTCTTT. This encodes CASRKLTANTEAFF.

V and J are TRBV27 and TRBJ2-7; D call uncertain. The germline gives CDR1 MNHEY, CDR2 SMNVEV (reference sequence). The CDR3 totals 13 residues. The ends were cut back, 6 bases at V and 0 bases at J, with 9 bases in the middle. The CDR3 DNA is TGTGCCAGCAGGTGGTCGAGCTCCTACGAGCAGTACTTC. Translation: CASRWSSSYEQYF.

V and J are TRBV4-2 and TRBJ2-5, with TRBD2 matching over 11 bases. The CDR3 has 19 amino acids. In germline, CDR1 is LGHNA, CDR2 YNFKEQ. V was pared by 0 bases and J by 5 bases, with 14 bases of the junction left unmatched. The CDR3 is CASSQDKGASGGWWETQYF. The CDR3 DNA sequence: TGTGCCAGCAGCCAAGATAAAGGTGCTAGCGGGGGGTGGTGGGAGACCCAGTACTTC.

J is TRBJ2-1 and V is TRBV7-2; weak D call: TRBD1 (5 bases). V was clipped by 7 bases and J by 0 bases, with 10 bases between them. The CDR3 sequence is 14 residues long. Germline-derived CDR1 and CDR2 are SGHTA and FQGNSA. The CDR3, as DNA: TGTGCCAGCAACCACAGGAGCTCCTACAATGAGCAGTTCTTC. Protein product: CASNHRSSYNEQFF.

This clone was seen only once. This chain connects TRBV18 to TRBJ2-5, with D perhaps matching TRBD1 (5 bases). Germline assignment: CDR1 KGHSH and CDR2 LQKENI. The V end lost 4 bases, the J end lost 0 bases, and 9 bases lay between the germline ends. CDR3 size: 14 residues. The CDR3 reads CASSRTSYQETQYF. The CDR3, as DNA: TGTGCCAGCTCACGGACATCGTACCAAGAGACCCAGTACTTC. The full variable domain, with the rest looked up from reference TRBV18 and TRBJ2-5, is NAGVMQNPRHLVRRRGQEARLRCSPMKGHSHVYWYRQLPEEGLKFMVYLQKENIIDESGMPKERFSAEFPKEGPSILRIQQVVRGDSAAYFCASSRTSYQETQYFGPGTRLLVL.

The chain is built from TRBV11-2 and TRBJ1-3; D is undetermined. The V end lost 5 bases, the J end lost 0 bases, and 8 bases lay between the germline ends. CDR1 is SGHAT and CDR2 is FQNNGV in the germline V gene. The CDR3 is made up of 14 amino acids. CDR3 sequence (DNA): TGTGCCAGCAGCGTGCTAAGCTCTGGAAACACCATATATTTT. It is translated as CASSVLSSGNTIYF.

This clone was recorded only once. This chain connects TRBV4-1 to TRBJ1-2; D uncertain. Trimming removed 1 base from V and 1 base from J, with 10 bases in between. This CDR3 has 15 residues. Germline lookup yields CDR1 MGHRA and CDR2 YSYEKL. In DNA form, the CDR3 reads TGCGCCAGCAGCCAAGGGAGGGCTGATAACTATGGCTACACCTTC. It codes for CASSQGRADNYGYTF.

The chain combines TRBV5-5 with TRBJ1-5, with D perhaps matching TRBD1 (5 bases). Germline V gene data show CDR1 as SGHKS and CDR2 as YYEKEE (reference sequence). V was pared by 2 bases and J by 5 bases, with 14 bases between. The length of the CDR3 is 15 residues. The CDR3: CASSFWGSSDQPQHF. The CDR3 nucleotides are TGTGCCAGCAGCTTCTGGGGCAGTTCTGATCAGCCCCAGCATTTT.

The rearrangement joins TRBV14 to TRBJ1-1; D call uncertain. In germline, CDR1 is SGHDN, CDR2 FVKESK. The CDR3 loop spans 15 amino acids. Trimming took off 3 bases at V and 1 base at J, with 12 bases between the two ends. This CDR3 reads CASSQWSVPNTEAFF. CDR3 coding DNA: TGTGCCAGCAGCCAGTGGTCAGTTCCGAACACTGAAGCTTTCTTT.

J is TRBJ2-2 and V is TRBV5-4; a possible D gene is TRBD2 (6 bases). V was pared by 4 bases and J by 1 base, with 14 bases between. Germline-derived CDR1 and CDR2 are SGHNT and YYREEE (reference sequence). The CDR3 is made up of 16 amino acids. As DNA, the CDR3 is TGTGCCAGCAGCCGGAGGACCGGGGGGAACACCGGGGAGCTGTTTTTT. Its protein product is CASSRRTGGNTGELFF.

V usage is TRBV10-3 and J usage is TRBJ1-1, with 7 bases lining up with TRBD1. This CDR3 contains 13 residues. CDR1 and CDR2 from the germline V gene are ENHRY and SYGVKD. The junction had 5 bases not matched to a gene; V was cut back by 6 bases and J by 4 bases. Written as DNA, the CDR3 is TGTGCCATCAGCGTCGACAGGGTCACTGAAGCTTTCTTT. The encoded protein is CAISVDRVTEAFF.

This clone appeared many times. The chain carries TRBV24-1 and TRBJ2-2, with 7 bases lining up with TRBD1. This CDR3 spans 15 amino acids. The V and J ends lost 0 bases and 3 bases, in that order; junction bases with no gene match: 0. Germline CDR1 KGHDR, CDR2 SFDVKD. The CDR3 DNA reads TGTGCCACCAGTGATTTGGGGACAGACACCGGGGAGCTGTTTTTT. Its protein product is CATSDLGTDTGELFF.

The CDR3 coding sequence is TGTGCCAGAAGCTTGGACGGGGAGACTGGCACAGATACGCAGTATTTT. It encodes CARSLDGETGTDTQYF. This chain uses TRBV5-3 with TRBJ2-3; tentatively, D is TRBD2 (5 bases). TRBV5-3 is marked as an open reading frame, function uncertain. This CDR3 has 16 amino acids. V was shortened by 0 bases and J by 1 base, with 12 bases between the two germline ends.

This clone was detected only a few times. The chain has TRBV4-1 and TRBJ2-7, with 8 nucleotides matching TRBD2. The CDR3 sequence is 15 residues long. CDR1 is MGHRA, CDR2 YSYEKL, per germline. V lost 1 base and J lost 1; bases outside the gene matches: 3. The CDR3 region has the DNA TGCGCCAGCAGCCAAGTCCCGGGAGGGTCCTACGAGCAGTACTTC. Protein: CASSQVPGGSYEQYF.

V is TRBV7-6 and J is TRBJ1-6, with D perhaps matching TRBD1 (5 bases). The CDR3 runs to 15 residues. V was clipped by 4 bases and J by 5 bases, with 12 bases between them. Germline V gives CDR1 SGHVS, CDR2 FNYEAQ. Here the CDR3 reads CASSSQGLDNSPLHF. In DNA, the CDR3 is TGTGCCAGCAGCTCCCAGGGATTAGATAATTCACCCCTCCACTTT. The full variable domain, in which reference TRBV7-6 and TRBJ1-6 provide the parts outside the CDR3, is GAGVSQSPRYKVTKRGQDVALRCDPISGHVSLYWYRQALGQGPEFLTYFNYEAQQDKSGLPNDRFSAERPEGSISTLTIQRTEQRDSAMYRCASSSQGLDNSPLHFGNGTRLTVT.